Listed below are T cell receptor beta chains from one sample, sequenced in a study of T cells in tuberculosis. The repertoire was sequenced with immunoSEQ multiplex PCR; TCRdb's copy has only in-frame clones and lacks some. Of tens of thousands of clones in the sample, roughly 94% were seen once. This specimen consisted of PBMCs, obtained at tuberculosis diagnosis. The receptor set was obtained from an adult with tuberculosis. Both conserved end residues are part of each CDR3. D genes are given only for firm matches. Part of the rows lack a size; the others show once, few, many or a class for expanded clones.

abundance	v_gene	len	d_gene	j_gene	CDR3nt	CDR3aa
NA	TRBV11-2	16	NA	TRBJ2-7	TGTGCCAGCAGCCGAACACCCGGACAAGCCGCCTACGAGCAGTACTTC	CASSRTPGQAAYEQYF
NA	TRBV7-3	12	NA	TRBJ2-1	TGTGCCAGCAGCTTACCGGGAAATGAGCAGTTCTTC	CASSLPGNEQFF
NA	TRBV30	12	NA	TRBJ1-1	TGTGCCTGGAGCTCCGGAACAGGGGAAGCTTTCTTT	CAWSSGTGEAFF
once	TRBV29-1	15	NA	TRBJ1-1	TGCAGCCCACAGGGTCCCTTCCTTTTGAACACTGAAGCTTTCTTT	CSPQGPFLLNTEAFF
NA	TRBV12-5	18	TRBD1	TRBJ2-3	TGTGCTAGTGGTCGTTACCGGGACAGGGGGGACTTCACAGATACGCAGTATTTT	CASGRYRDRGDFTDTQYF
NA	TRBV25-1	15	TRBD1	TRBJ1-1	TGTGCCAGCAGTGAATCCGTGACAGGGGACACTGAAGCTTTCTTT	CASSESVTGDTEAFF
NA	TRBV19	13	NA	TRBJ1-5	TGTGCCAGTAGTCTTGCAGGCAATCAGCCCCAGCATTTT	CASSLAGNQPQHF
NA	TRBV28	13	NA	TRBJ2-7	TGTGCCAGCAGTTTAAGTGGGGGCGGGGAGCAGTACTTC	CASSLSGGGEQYF
once	TRBV28	11	TRBD1	TRBJ2-7	TGTGCCGTATACAGGGGGTTAGAGCAGTACTTC	CAVYRGLEQYF
once	TRBV7-8	14	NA	TRBJ2-7	TGTGCCAGCAGCTTACGGAGGACAGTCTACGAGCAGTACTTC	CASSLRRTVYEQYF
NA	TRBV5-1	14	NA	TRBJ2-7	TGCGCCAGCAGCCGATCCGAAGGGGTTGGCGAGCAGTACTTC	CASSRSEGVGEQYF
NA	TRBV19	14	NA	TRBJ1-2	TGTGCCAGTAGTATAGATGGGGGGATGTATGGCTACACCTTC	CASSIDGGMYGYTF
NA	TRBV27	17	TRBD1	TRBJ2-1	TGTGCCAGCAGTCCCAACCTACTACCGACAGGGACCAATGAGCAGTTCTTC	CASSPNLLPTGTNEQFF
NA	TRBV11-2	14	NA	TRBJ2-7	TGTGCCAGCAGCTTATTCGCGGACACCTACGAGCAGTACTTC	CASSLFADTYEQYF
NA	TRBV6-1	15	TRBD1	TRBJ1-4	TGTGCCAGCAGCGCAACAGGGGATGGTAATGAAAAACTGTTTTTT	CASSATGDGNEKLFF
NA	TRBV10-3	13	NA	TRBJ2-3	TGTGCCTTACGAGATCAGGCGGGAGATACGCAGTATTTT	CALRDQAGDTQYF
NA	TRBV30	13	NA	TRBJ1-2	TGTGCCAGAAACAGGGTAACTAACTATGGCTACACCTTC	CARNRVTNYGYTF
NA	TRBV28	16	NA	TRBJ1-5	TGTGCCAGCAGTTCCCGATGGCGGGGTACCGATCAGCCCCAGCATTTT	CASSSRWRGTDQPQHF
NA	TRBV7-2	15	TRBD2	TRBJ2-7	TGTGCCAGCAGCCGACAGAGGACTAGCGGCTACGAGCAGTACTTC	CASSRQRTSGYEQYF
NA	TRBV4-3	14	NA	TRBJ1-2	TGCGCCAGCAGCCAAGACAGGGATGGTTACGGCTACACCTTC	CASSQDRDGYGYTF
once	TRBV5-5	14	NA	TRBJ1-2	TGTGCCAGCAGCTTGGTGGCCGACATCTATGGCTACACCTTC	CASSLVADIYGYTF
NA	TRBV5-1	15	NA	TRBJ1-2	TGCGCCAGCAGCTTGGGTAGCGTTGGATCCCCCGGCTACACCTTC	CASSLGSVGSPGYTF
NA	TRBV6-4	16	NA	TRBJ2-7	TGTGCCAGCAACCCTCTGACAGGGGACTACCAATACGAGCAGTACTTC	CASNPLTGDYQYEQYF
once	TRBV2	14	NA	TRBJ2-2	TGTGCCAGCAGTCCCAGGGAGAACACCGGGGAGCTGTTTTTT	CASSPRENTGELFF
NA	TRBV27	14	NA	TRBJ2-7	TGTGCCAGCAGTTTAAGCGGGCGGGCCTACGAGCAGTACTTC	CASSLSGRAYEQYF
NA	TRBV27	14	NA	TRBJ2-7	TGTGCCAGCTCACGGGGACAAACCATCTACGAGCAGTACTTC	CASSRGQTIYEQYF
NA	TRBV9	15	TRBD1	TRBJ2-7	TGTGCCAGCAGCGACGGGACAGGGGGCTTGTACGAGCAGTACTTC	CASSDGTGGLYEQYF
NA	TRBV13	16	TRBD1	TRBJ2-5	TGTGCCAGCAGCGCCCCGGGGACAGGGCACCAAGAGACCCAGTACTTC	CASSAPGTGHQETQYF
NA	TRBV20-1	11	NA	TRBJ2-3	TGCAGTGCTAGGGCCGGGAATACGCAGTATTTT	CSARAGNTQYF
NA	TRBV12-5	14	NA	TRBJ2-4	TGTGCTAGTGGTCCCGGACTAGCCAAAAACATTCAGTACTTC	CASGPGLAKNIQYF
NA	TRBV10-2	16	TRBD2	TRBJ2-7	TGCGCCAGCAGTGAGACGGTGGGGACTAGTTTCTCCGAGCAGTACTTC	CASSETVGTSFSEQYF
NA	TRBV11-3	17	TRBD2	TRBJ2-3	TGTGCCAGCAGCTTAGTGTGGAGCGGGGGGGCAATCGATACGCAGTATTTT	CASSLVWSGGAIDTQYF
NA	TRBV4-1	13	TRBD1	TRBJ1-2	TGCGCCAGCAGTCTCCAGGGGGAGGTTCGCTACACCTTC	CASSLQGEVRYTF
NA	TRBV9	13	NA	TRBJ1-1	TGTGCCAGCAGCCCAAGTACTTGGACTGAAGCTTTCTTT	CASSPSTWTEAFF
NA	TRBV30	15	NA	TRBJ1-3	TGTGCCTGGAGGCGGGACTCCCGCTCTGGAAACACCATATATTTT	CAWRRDSRSGNTIYF
NA	TRBV5-1	14	TRBD1	TRBJ2-7	TGCGCCAGCAGCGTGGACAGGGCCTCCTACGAGCAGTACTTC	CASSVDRASYEQYF
NA	TRBV7-9	14	TRBD2	TRBJ2-7	TGTGCCAGCAGCCGAAGCGGGAGCCCCTACGAGCAGTACTTC	CASSRSGSPYEQYF
NA	TRBV7-8	14	NA	TRBJ1-5	TGTGCCAGCAGCTTAGTAGTATATAAACAGCCCCAGCATTTT	CASSLVVYKQPQHF
NA	TRBV6-1	16	TRBD2	TRBJ2-1	TGTGCCAGCAGTGAAAGTTGGCTAGCGGAGTACAATGAGCAGTTCTTC	CASSESWLAEYNEQFF
NA	TRBV25-1	15	NA	TRBJ2-1	TGTGCCAGCAGTGTAGAGATAGGGGCAAAAAATGAGCAGTTCTTC	CASSVEIGAKNEQFF
once	TRBV19	14	NA	TRBJ2-7	TGTGCCACCCAATCAGGTGTAGACGCCTACGAGCAGTACTTC	CATQSGVDAYEQYF